This T cell receptor beta chain was documented in a study of blood T cell repertoires in COVID-19. Study at large: Some COVID-19 samples were acute and others convalescent; all came from the United States, Italy and Spain. Sources were T cells, B-cell-depleted T cells, or PBMCs; the material itself was cDNA or gDNA.

J lost 5 bases, V lost 7 bases, and 4 bases had no gene match. This CDR3 has 12 residues. Germline V lookup: CDR1 SEHNR, CDR2 FQNEAQ (reference sequence). Study processing details: Cell counts per sample came from amplifying reference gene primers. The table came from immunoSEQ multiplex PCR; TCRdb's copy has only in-frame clones and leaves some out. The DNA was the basis for D and trimming; V, J and clone size are from that table. The sample includes 200,000 to 250,000 clones, about 85% of them seen just once. The chain employs TRBV7-9 and TRBJ2-5; 7 nucleotides align to TRBD2. The sample taken for sequencing was peripheral blood. The clonotype originates from a man under 40 who had recovered from COVID-19. The CDR3 DNA reads TGTGCCAGCAACGGGGGAGGGGAGACCCAGTACTTC. It is translated as CASNGGGETQYF.